These 9 T cell receptor beta chains were sequenced from one sample in a study of shared clonotypes between healthy human individuals. Profiling relied on immunoSEQ multiplex PCR, and the TCRdb table lists in-frame clones only, not all of them. Among some 450,000 clones, 60% to 80% were seen once, and the ten largest hold 12%. Specimen: PBMCs. These receptor sequences come from a woman in her 40s in good health. Some clones in this sample may be carry-over from other donors' samples.

Concerning this clone: A far larger clone is just one base off, so this is likely a read error. This chain joins TRBV18 and TRBJ1-3; 7 bases are shared with TRBD1. The CDR3 consists of 15 residues. Germline CDR1 is KGHSH and CDR2 is LQKENI. DNA for the CDR3: TGTGCCAGCTCACCGGACAGGCGGACTGGAAGCACCATATATTTT. Its translation is CASSPDRRTGSTIYF.

This clone was counted a single time. The V gene is TRBV29-1, the J gene TRBJ1-3; possibly TRBD1 for D (5 bases). V was shortened by 3 bases and J by 3 bases, with 9 bases between the two germline ends. The length of the CDR3 is 13 residues. Germline V gene lookup returns CDR1 SQVTM and CDR2 ANQGSEA. This CDR3 reads CSVEARVGNTIYF. The DNA of the CDR3 is TGCAGCGTTGAGGCCAGGGTTGGAAACACCATATATTTT.

This sequence joins TRBV7-3 and TRBJ2-1, with D tentatively TRBD2 (6 bases). CDR1 SGHTA and CDR2 FQGTGA come from the germline V gene. This CDR3 comprises 15 residues. V was clipped by 0 bases and J by 9 bases, with 15 bases between them. Here the CDR3 DNA reads TGTGCCAGCAGCTTAACTGTCGGGAGTAATGGTGAGCAGTTCTTC. This encodes CASSLTVGSNGEQFF.

The table lists this clone with a count of one. The chain links TRBV25-1 to TRBJ1-4; 8 nucleotides align to TRBD1. With 4 bases clipped from V and 5 bases from J, the junction kept 9 bases outside the gene matches. The CDR3 has 16 amino acids. Germline assignment: CDR1 MGHDK and CDR2 SYGVNS. In DNA form, the CDR3 reads TGTGCCAGCAGTGCGGGGGAGGGACAGGTGAATGAAAAACTGTTTTTT. Translating it yields CASSAGEGQVNEKLFF. The full variable domain, rest sourced from reference TRBV25-1 and TRBJ1-4, is EADIYQTPRYLVIGTGKKITLECSQTMGHDKMYWYQQDPGMELHLIHYSYGVNSTEKGDLSSESTVSRIRTEHFPLTLESARPSHTSQYLCASSAGEGQVNEKLFFGSGTQLSVL.

This clone appeared many times. The chain recombines TRBV29-1 with TRBJ1-1; TRBD1 aligns across 10 bases. V dropped 6 bases and J dropped 5; count of bases not matched to a gene: 6. CDR3 length: 13 amino acids. Germline V lookup: CDR1 SQVTM, CDR2 ANQGSEA. As DNA, the CDR3 is TGCAGCGTCATGCGGGACAGGGGAACTGAAGCTTTCTTT. This translates into CSVMRDRGTEAFF. The full variable domain, rest sourced from reference TRBV29-1 and TRBJ1-1, is SAVISQKPSRDICQRGTSLTIQCQVDSQVTMMFWYRQQPGQSLTLIATANQGSEATYESGFVIDKFPISRPNLTFSTLTVSNMSPEDSSIYLCSVMRDRGTEAFFGQGTRLTVV.

The CDR3 nucleotides read TGCGCCAGCAGCCAAGATATCGCAGGGGGCTCGGGCGAGCAGTACTTC. Its protein is CASSQDIAGGSGEQYF. This chain uses TRBV4-1 with TRBJ2-7; 8 bases match TRBD1. The trim removed 0 bases at V and 6 bases at J, leaving 10 bases unmatched. CDR3 length: 16 amino acids. CDR1 and CDR2 from the germline V gene are MGHRA and YSYEKL.

The rearrangement joins TRBV29-1 to TRBJ2-1, with D possibly being TRBD2 (6 bases). The CDR3 length is 15 residues. Trimming removed 0 bases at V and 5 bases at J, with 14 bases between. CDR1 and CDR2 (germline): SQVTM, ANQGSEA. The CDR3 DNA is TGCAGCGTTGAAGAGCCCCAGACTAGGGACAATGAGCAGTTCTTC. It encodes CSVEEPQTRDNEQFF.

The chain couples TRBV6-5 to TRBJ2-6; D is uncertain. Germline CDR1 and CDR2: MNHEY and SVGAGI. V lost 6 bases, J lost 1 base, and 4 bases lay in between. The CDR3 has 13 residues. The CDR3 reads CASRGSGANVLTF. The CDR3 nucleotides read TGTGCCAGCAGGGGGTCTGGGGCCAACGTCCTGACTTTC.

V gene TRBV9 combines with J gene TRBJ2-1; 8 positions match TRBD2. The CDR3 covers 17 residues. J lost 7 bases, V lost 0 bases, and 12 bases had no gene match. Germline CDR1 SGDLS, CDR2 YYNGEE. The CDR3 loop is CASSVGLGTRVGNEQFF. The CDR3 region has the DNA TGTGCCAGCAGCGTAGGATTGGGGACTAGAGTGGGTAATGAGCAGTTCTTC.